A single sample is the source of the 20 T cell receptor beta chains below, sequenced in a study of control samples from healthy donors and cancer patients. Only in-frame clones appear in the TCRdb table, and some are missing; sequencing was by immunoSEQ multiplex PCR. The repertoire holds 150,000 to 200,000 clones, with 90% as singletons. Sequenced material: blood. All receptors come from a woman aged 50 to 60 in good health.

This rearrangement joins TRBV2 to TRBJ2-7, with TRBD2 matching over 9 bases. Trimming removed 4 bases from V and 3 bases from J; junction bases left unmatched: 1. The CDR3 contains 13 residues. Germline loops: CDR1 SNHLY, CDR2 FYNNEI. The CDR3 region has the DNA TGTGCCAGCAGTGGACTAGCGGACTACGAGCAGTACTTC. Its protein product is CASSGLADYEQYF.

The V gene is TRBV28, the J gene TRBJ2-7; D may be TRBD1 (7 bases). This CDR3 has 16 residues. V gave up 7 bases and J gave up 4 bases, with 23 bases separating them. From germline, CDR1 is MDHEN and CDR2 SYDVKM. CDR3 bases: TGTGCCAGCACCCTAGGGTTCGGAGGGGGCGGATACGAGCAGTACTTC. The encoded protein is CASTLGFGGGGYEQYF.

This clone appeared once. The rearrangement uses TRBV23-1 and TRBJ2-7; TRBD2 aligns across 7 bases. TRBV23-1 is an ORF, with its function uncertain. The CDR3 is 10 amino acids. Trimming at V came to 10 bases and at J to 7 bases, leaving 4 bases not matched to a gene. CDR3 in DNA: TGCGCCACCAACGGGGGGGAGCAGTACTTC. This encodes CATNGGEQYF.

The chain is built from TRBV9 and TRBJ2-7; D may be TRBD2 (6 bases). Germline-derived CDR1 and CDR2 are SGDLS and YYNGEE. Trimming stripped 3 bases from V and 2 bases from J, with 15 bases between. This CDR3 is built from 15 residues. CDR3 nucleotide sequence: TGTGCCAGCAGCGAGGAATGGGGGGAGCCCTACGAGCAGTACTTC. Translation gives CASSEEWGEPYEQYF.

This sequence joins TRBV5-4 and TRBJ1-1, with TRBD1 as a possible D gene (6 bases). CDR1 SGHNT and CDR2 YYREEE come from the germline V gene (reference sequence). This CDR3 is 13 amino acids long. Trimming pared 10 bases from V and 0 bases from J, leaving 13 bases between. The CDR3 loop is CAGGQPMNTEAFF. The CDR3 DNA reads as TGTGCCGGGGGGCAGCCTATGAACACTGAAGCTTTCTTT. Based on the CDR3 plus reference TRBV5-4 and TRBJ1-1, the full variable domain is ETGVTQSPTHLIKTRGQQVTLRCSSQSGHNTVSWYQQALGQGPQFIFQYYREEENGRGNFPPRFSGLQFPNYSSELNVNALELDDSALYLCAGGQPMNTEAFFGQGTRLTVV.

Here the CDR3 reads CASSLQGQINQPQHF. CDR3 DNA: TGTGCCAGCAGCTTACAGGGACAGATCAATCAGCCCCAGCATTTT. V is TRBV5-5 and J is TRBJ1-5; 7 positions match TRBD1. This CDR3 is 15 amino acids long. J lost 3 bases, V lost 2 bases, and 5 bases had no gene match. Germline V CDR1 and CDR2: SGHKS, YYEKEE (reference sequence).

In its sample, this clone was seen once. The chain is built from TRBV7-2 and TRBJ2-7; 9 nucleotides agree with TRBD2. CDR3 length: 17 residues. The germline V gene has CDR1 SGHTA and CDR2 FQGNSA. The junction had 16 bases not matched to a gene; V was cut back by 5 bases and J by 5 bases. The CDR3 reads CASSAQHSYWTSDEQYF. The CDR3, as DNA: TGTGCCAGCAGCGCACAACATTCCTACTGGACTAGCGACGAGCAGTACTTC.

CDR3 sequence (DNA): TGCGCCAGCAGCCAAGAGGAGCATGCCCTTGGAAACACCATATATTTT. Its protein is CASSQEEHALGNTIYF. V gene TRBV4-1 combines with J gene TRBJ1-3, with D hard to call. Germline-derived CDR1 and CDR2 are MGHRA and YSYEKL. The germline V and J ends were trimmed by 0 bases and 3 bases, with 12 bases remaining between them. CDR3 length: 16 amino acids.

The J gene is TRBJ2-7, the V gene TRBV6-5, with D uncertain. The CDR3 sequence is 13 residues long. Trimming removed 6 bases at V and 2 bases at J, with 11 bases between. Germline CDR1 and CDR2: MNHEY and SVGAGI. The chain's CDR3 is CASRPHSPYEQYF. In DNA form, the CDR3 reads TGTGCCAGCAGGCCCCATAGCCCCTACGAGCAGTACTTC.

The CDR3 DNA follows: TGTGCCAGCAGTGCCCTACGTACCAATGAGCAGTTCTTC. Residues: CASSALRTNEQFF. This chain connects TRBV6-2 or TRBV6-3 to TRBJ2-1; D ambiguous. V was trimmed by 5 bases and J by 6 bases, leaving 11 bases between them. The CDR3 spans 13 residues. The germline gives CDR1 MNHEY, CDR2 SVGEGT.

V gene TRBV19 combines with J gene TRBJ1-3; 11 bases match TRBD1. Germline V gene lookup returns CDR1 LNHDA and CDR2 SQIVND (reference sequence). CDR3 length: 15 amino acids. J lost 4 bases, V lost 10 bases, and 9 bases had no gene match. The CDR3 nucleotides are TGTGCCACCACGGACAGGGGGCGATCAGGAAACACCATATATTTT. Protein: CATTDRGRSGNTIYF.

The chain uses TRBV28 and TRBJ1-3; D is possibly TRBD1 (6 bases). The CDR3 has 15 residues. With 6 bases removed from V and 0 bases from J, the gap between germline ends came to 12 bases. CDR1 and CDR2 from the germline V gene are MDHEN and SYDVKM. The CDR3 loop is CASSTGWFSGNTIYF. The CDR3 DNA follows: TGTGCCAGCAGCACAGGGTGGTTCTCTGGAAACACCATATATTTT.

V is TRBV19 and J is TRBJ2-6; D is perhaps TRBD1 (5 bases). Trimming pared 5 bases from V and 3 bases from J, leaving 14 bases between. The CDR3 sequence is 16 residues long. The V gene's germline CDR1 is LNHDA and CDR2 SQIVND (reference sequence). The CDR3, as DNA: TGTGCCAGTAGTGTTGGACATTGGGGTGGGGCCAACGTCCTGACTTTC. Its translation: CASSVGHWGGANVLTF.

The chain has TRBV11-2 and TRBJ2-7; D might be TRBD2 (6 bases). The germline gives CDR1 SGHAT, CDR2 FQNNGV. The CDR3 runs 14 residues. The germline V and J ends were trimmed by 5 bases and 3 bases, with 14 bases remaining between them. The CDR3, as DNA: TGTGCCAGCAGCCTCGGGACTTTACTCTACGAGCAGTACTTC. Amino acids: CASSLGTLLYEQYF.

This rearrangement joins TRBV7-9 to TRBJ2-3; D may be TRBD2 (5 bases). Trimming left V 5 bases short and J 0 bases short, with 18 bases between. Germline V gene lookup returns CDR1 SEHNR and CDR2 FQNEAQ (reference sequence). The CDR3 has 17 amino acids. The CDR3 protein is CASSRGIFRTSTDTQYF. The DNA of the CDR3 is TGTGCCAGCAGCCGAGGGATTTTTCGGACTAGCACAGATACGCAGTATTTT.

The chain recombines TRBV27 with TRBJ1-2, with D perhaps TRBD1 (5 bases). There are 13 residues in the CDR3. V lost 10 bases and J lost 4, with 16 bases in between. In germline, CDR1 is MNHEY, CDR2 SMNVEV (reference sequence). CDR3 nucleotide sequence: TGTGCCACCGCCCTGGACATTGCCTATGGCTACACCTTC. As protein: CATALDIAYGYTF.

In its sample, this clone was seen once. The rearrangement joins TRBV11-2 to TRBJ1-1; D is possibly TRBD1 (6 bases). V gave up 1 base and J gave up 1 base, with 19 bases separating them. The CDR3 contains 18 residues. Germline CDR1 SGHAT, CDR2 FQNNGV. CDR3 loop: CASSLGDQGFRGNTEAFF. The CDR3, as DNA: TGTGCCAGCAGCTTAGGGGACCAGGGGTTTAGAGGGAACACTGAAGCTTTCTTT.

V gene TRBV28 combines with J gene TRBJ2-1; 9 bases map to TRBD2. V shed 5 bases, J shed 5 bases, and the junction held 13 bases outside the gene matches. CDR3 size: 17 residues. The germline V gene encodes CDR1 MDHEN and CDR2 SYDVKM. In DNA, the CDR3 is TGTGCCAGCAGTGGTTGGCGGGGGGGTCCCCTTCACAATGAGCAGTTCTTC. Its translation is CASSGWRGGPLHNEQFF.

The chain has TRBV5-6 and TRBJ2-2; TRBD2 matches at 8 bases. The CDR3 is 14 amino acids. CDR1 SGHDT and CDR2 YYEEEE come from the germline V gene. Germline trimming cut 5 bases from V and 5 bases from J; bases unmatched to any gene: 5. CDR3 sequence: CASSRGRRTGELFF. CDR3 DNA: TGTGCCAGCAGTCGCGGGAGGAGAACCGGGGAGCTGTTTTTT. Full variable domain (outside the CDR3, taken from reference TRBV5-6 and TRBJ2-2): DAGVTQSPTHLIKTRGQQVTLRCSPKSGHDTVSWYQQALGQGPQFIFQYYEEEERQRGNFPDRFSGHQFPNYSSELNVNALLLGDSALYLCASSRGRRTGELFFGEGSRLTVL.

The V gene is TRBV9, the J gene TRBJ2-3, with D uncertain. V dropped 4 bases and J dropped 3 bases, with 9 bases sitting between them. Looked up from germline, CDR1 is SGDLS and CDR2 is YYNGEE. This CDR3 has 13 residues. CDR3 loop: CASSQSPTDTQYF. Written as DNA, the CDR3 is TGTGCCAGCAGCCAAAGCCCGACAGATACGCAGTATTTT.